This T cell receptor (beta chain) stems from a study of beta chain features in type 1 diabetes. What was sequenced were expressed TCRB transcripts, since all of the isolated RNA had been reverse transcribed. TCRdb's copy holds only in-frame clones and misses some; the assay was immunoSEQ multiplex PCR. The sample lists more than 300,000 clones, more than 12% seen once, with about 0.018% in the top ten. The CDR3 is 12 residues long. A few counts support this clone. Antigen specificity is unknown. Study-level points and caveats: Compared to healthy donors, patients appeared to have naive, central memory and Treg TCRB repertoires that were more alike.

V and J are TRBV21-1 and TRBJ2-1; TRBD2, as called in the table, went unchecked against the DNA. TRBV21-1 is labeled a pseudogene. The receptor's source is a woman between 18 and 30 years old in good health. The source material was naive CD4+ T cells from blood. CDR3 sequence reads: CASSIVYNEQFF. In DNA, the CDR3 is TGTGCCAGCAGCATCGTCTACAATGAGCAGTTCTTC.